This T cell receptor beta chain was observed in a study of blood T cell repertoires in COVID-19. Method: immunoSEQ multiplex PCR; TCRdb's copy keeps in-frame clones and lacks some. This table holds about 190,000 clones, roughly 82% found once. V was trimmed by 2 bases and J by 2 bases, leaving 12 bases between them. CDR1 SGHDT and CDR2 YYEEEE come from the germline V gene. The CDR3 is made up of 15 amino acids. This clone came up once. This chain links TRBV5-6 with TRBJ2-3; TRBD1 might be the D (6 bases). The material sequenced was peripheral blood. The sequence was obtained from a woman aged 60-75 years with COVID-19, enrolled during active disease. The CDR3 DNA reads TGTGCCAGCAGCTTCTCGGACAGTTTCACAGATACGCAGTATTTT. Translating it yields CASSFSDSFTDTQYF.